This section outlines one T cell receptor (beta chain) sequence together with its context. Germline V gene sequence: CDR1 MNHEY, CDR2 SVGAGI. The CDR3 has 14 residues. The V gene end was trimmed by 5 bases and the J gene end by 2 bases; junction bases not matched to a gene: 3. The protocol was immunoSEQ multiplex PCR, while the TCRdb copy is restricted to in-frame clones and leaves out a portion. The table includes 170,000 or so clones, 85% to 90% detected once. These data belong to a study of blood T cell repertoires in COVID-19. Sequencing used peripheral blood. The chain uses TRBV6-5 and TRBJ1-2; 9 bases match TRBD1. The source is a woman in her seventies with COVID-19, enrolled during active disease. The CDR3 loop is CASSPGTGNYGYTF. CDR3 DNA sequence: TGTGCCAGCAGTCCCGGGACAGGGAACTATGGCTACACCTTC.